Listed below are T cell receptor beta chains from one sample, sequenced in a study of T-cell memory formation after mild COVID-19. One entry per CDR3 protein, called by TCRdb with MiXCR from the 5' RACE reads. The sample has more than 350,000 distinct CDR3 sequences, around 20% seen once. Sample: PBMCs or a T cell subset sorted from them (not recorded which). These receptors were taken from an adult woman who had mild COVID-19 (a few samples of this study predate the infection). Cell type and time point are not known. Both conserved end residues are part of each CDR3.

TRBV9,CASSPEGAALGDTQYF
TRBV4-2,CASSDSFVGEQFF
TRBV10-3,CATSLGFRGGVPSSTDTQYF
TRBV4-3,CASSRGQGIAEAFF
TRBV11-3,CASSQRGRPDTQYF
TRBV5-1,CASSLSILISYNEQFF
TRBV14,CASSQGQIRSGELFF
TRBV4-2,CASSQKRDYEQYF
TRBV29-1,CSADWNTGELFF
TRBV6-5,CASSYAAGVNTEAFF
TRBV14,CASSLFPPKPLHF
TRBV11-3,CASSLDRSGSSYEQYF
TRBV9,CASSVGSGLAYEQYF
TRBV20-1,CSARAGTGNLAQFF
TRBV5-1,CASSLDWGGEQFF
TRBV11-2,CASSLNGGVWPGELFF
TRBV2,CASSVRGADTGELFF
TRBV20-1,CSASPGGDTEAFF
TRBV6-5,CASSARLPSTDTQYF
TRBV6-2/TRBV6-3,CAIRRGVSYTF
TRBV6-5,CASRSASDTQYF
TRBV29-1,CSVVDRVTYEQYF
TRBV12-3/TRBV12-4,CASSLGQPQHF
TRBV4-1,CASSPALSYLKKGELFF
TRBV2,CASSEMGGSNQPQHF
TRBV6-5,CASSAPERGGHEQFF
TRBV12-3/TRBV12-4,CASTQQGLNTEAFF
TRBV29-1,CSVLRTGSGTEAFF
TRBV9,CASSAQGNTEAFF
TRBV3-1,CASSPFGRSANYGYTF
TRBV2,CASSQRGYTGELFF
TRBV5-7,CASSLEQGGNTIYF
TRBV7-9,CASSLRRGQAYGYTF
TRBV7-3,CASSQGLAGSSYNEQFF
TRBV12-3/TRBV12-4,CASSFQSNSPLHF
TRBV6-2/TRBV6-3,CASSPVLLWTGNTDTQYF
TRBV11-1,CASSSKRGGAYEQYF
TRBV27,CASSSSGTGAQETQYF
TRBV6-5,CASSPWDPSWTSGANVLTF
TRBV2,CASSERQAKNTEAFF
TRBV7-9,CASSLETVNQPQHF
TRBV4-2,CASSHRRDEAFF
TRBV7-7,CASSLSTATDTQYF